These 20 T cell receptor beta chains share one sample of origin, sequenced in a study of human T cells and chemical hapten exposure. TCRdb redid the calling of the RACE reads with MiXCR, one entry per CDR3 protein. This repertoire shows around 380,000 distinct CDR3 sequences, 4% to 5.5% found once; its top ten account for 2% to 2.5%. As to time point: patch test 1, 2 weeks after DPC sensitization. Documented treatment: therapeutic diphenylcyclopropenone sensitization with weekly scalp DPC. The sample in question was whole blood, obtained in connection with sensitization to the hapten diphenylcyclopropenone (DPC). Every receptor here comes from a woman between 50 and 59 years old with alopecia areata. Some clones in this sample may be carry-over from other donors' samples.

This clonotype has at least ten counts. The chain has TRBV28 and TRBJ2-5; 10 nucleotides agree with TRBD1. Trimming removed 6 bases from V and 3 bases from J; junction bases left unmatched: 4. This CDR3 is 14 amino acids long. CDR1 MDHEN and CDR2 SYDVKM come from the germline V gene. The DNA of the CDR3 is TGTGCCAGCAGAGTAGGGACAGGGGAAGAGACCCAGTACTTC. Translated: CASRVGTGEETQYF.

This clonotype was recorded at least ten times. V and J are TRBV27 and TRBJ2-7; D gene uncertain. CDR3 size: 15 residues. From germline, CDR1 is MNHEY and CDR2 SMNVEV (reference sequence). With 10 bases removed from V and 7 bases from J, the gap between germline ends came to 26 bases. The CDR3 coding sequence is TGTGCCACCCGTCCTGAGTCACATCTTGTGGAGGAGCAGTACTTC. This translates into CATRPESHLVEEQYF.

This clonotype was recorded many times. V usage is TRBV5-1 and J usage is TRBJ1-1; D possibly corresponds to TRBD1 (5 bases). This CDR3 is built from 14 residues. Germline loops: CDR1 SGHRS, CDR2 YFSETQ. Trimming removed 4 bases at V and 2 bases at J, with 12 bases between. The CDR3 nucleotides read TGCGCCAGCAGCCCTTGGGACCCCAACACTGAAGCTTTCTTT. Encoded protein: CASSPWDPNTEAFF.

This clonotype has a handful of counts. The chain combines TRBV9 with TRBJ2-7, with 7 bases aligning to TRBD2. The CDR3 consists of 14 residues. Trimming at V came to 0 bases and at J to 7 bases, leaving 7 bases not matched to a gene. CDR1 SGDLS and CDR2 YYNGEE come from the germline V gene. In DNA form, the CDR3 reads TGTGCCAGCAGCGTAGTAAGCGGGGTAGGAGAGCAGTACTTC. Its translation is CASSVVSGVGEQYF.

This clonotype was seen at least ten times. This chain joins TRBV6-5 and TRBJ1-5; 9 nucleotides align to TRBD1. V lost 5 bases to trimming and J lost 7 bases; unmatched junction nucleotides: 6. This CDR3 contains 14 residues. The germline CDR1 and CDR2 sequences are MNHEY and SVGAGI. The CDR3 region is CASSGQGMRQPQHF. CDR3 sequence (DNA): TGTGCCAGCAGTGGACAGGGGATGCGGCAGCCCCAGCATTTT.

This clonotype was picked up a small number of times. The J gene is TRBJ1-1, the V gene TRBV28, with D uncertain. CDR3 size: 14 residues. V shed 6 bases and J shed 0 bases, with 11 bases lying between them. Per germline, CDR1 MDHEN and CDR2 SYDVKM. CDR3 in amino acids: CASRLGRLNTEAFF. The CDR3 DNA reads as TGTGCCAGCAGGTTAGGGCGGTTGAACACTGAAGCTTTCTTT.

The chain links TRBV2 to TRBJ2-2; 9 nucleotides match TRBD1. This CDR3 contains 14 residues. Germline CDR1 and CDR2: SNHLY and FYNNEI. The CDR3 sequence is CGYGQGSNTGELFF. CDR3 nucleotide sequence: TGTGGGTACGGACAGGGGTCTAACACCGGGGAGCTGTTTTTT.

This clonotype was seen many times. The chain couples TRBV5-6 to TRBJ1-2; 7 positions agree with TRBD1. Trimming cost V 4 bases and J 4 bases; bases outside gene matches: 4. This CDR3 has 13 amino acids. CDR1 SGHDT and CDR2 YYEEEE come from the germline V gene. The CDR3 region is CASSIGGLYGYTF. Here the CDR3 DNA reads TGTGCCAGCAGCATAGGGGGCCTCTATGGCTACACCTTC.

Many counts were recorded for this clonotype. This CDR3 reads CSVGDAGTAYNEQFF. DNA of the CDR3: TGCAGCGTCGGGGACGCGGGAACCGCCTACAATGAGCAGTTCTTC. The chain recombines TRBV29-1 with TRBJ2-1, with D tentatively TRBD2 (6 bases). The CDR3 contains 15 residues. The V end lost 6 bases, the J end lost 2 bases, and 17 bases lay between the germline ends. CDR1 SQVTM and CDR2 ANQGSEA come from the germline V gene.

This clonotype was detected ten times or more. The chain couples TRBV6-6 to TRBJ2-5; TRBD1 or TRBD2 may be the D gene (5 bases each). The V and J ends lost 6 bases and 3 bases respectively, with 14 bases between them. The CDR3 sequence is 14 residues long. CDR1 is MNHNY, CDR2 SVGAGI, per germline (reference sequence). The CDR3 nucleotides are TGTGCCAGCAGATCCGGGACCGAAAAAGAGACCCAGTACTTC. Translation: CASRSGTEKETQYF.

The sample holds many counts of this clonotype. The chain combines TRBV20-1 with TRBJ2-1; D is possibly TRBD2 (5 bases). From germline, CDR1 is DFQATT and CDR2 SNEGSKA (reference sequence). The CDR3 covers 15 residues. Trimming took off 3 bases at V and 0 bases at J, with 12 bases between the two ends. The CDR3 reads CSASSGTSSYNEQFF. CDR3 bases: TGCAGTGCTAGTTCTGGTACTAGCTCCTACAATGAGCAGTTCTTC.

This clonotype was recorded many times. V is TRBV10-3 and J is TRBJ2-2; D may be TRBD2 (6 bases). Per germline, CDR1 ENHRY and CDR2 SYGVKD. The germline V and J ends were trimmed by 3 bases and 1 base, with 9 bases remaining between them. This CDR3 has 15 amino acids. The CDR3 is CAISERGGNTGELFF. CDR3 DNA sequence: TGTGCCATCAGTGAACGGGGAGGGAACACCGGGGAGCTGTTTTTT.

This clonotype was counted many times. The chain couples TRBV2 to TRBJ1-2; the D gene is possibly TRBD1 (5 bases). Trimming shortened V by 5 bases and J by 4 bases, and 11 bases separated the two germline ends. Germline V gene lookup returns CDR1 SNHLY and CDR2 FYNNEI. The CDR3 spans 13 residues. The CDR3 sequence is CASSRDLLYGYTF. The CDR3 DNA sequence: TGTGCCAGCAGTAGGGACTTACTCTATGGCTACACCTTC.

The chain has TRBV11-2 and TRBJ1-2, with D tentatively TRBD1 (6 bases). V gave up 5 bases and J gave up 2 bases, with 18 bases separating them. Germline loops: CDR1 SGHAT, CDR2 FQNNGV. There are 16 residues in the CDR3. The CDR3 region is CASSLLAAGANYGYTF. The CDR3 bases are TGTGCCAGCAGCCTCCTAGCTGCAGGGGCCAACTATGGCTACACCTTC.

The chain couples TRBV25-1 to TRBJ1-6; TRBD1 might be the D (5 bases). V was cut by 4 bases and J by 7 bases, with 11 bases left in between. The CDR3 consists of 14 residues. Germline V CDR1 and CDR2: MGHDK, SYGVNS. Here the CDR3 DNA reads TGTGCCAGCAGTGTGGGGGACTACAATTCACCCCTCCACTTT. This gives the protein CASSVGDYNSPLHF. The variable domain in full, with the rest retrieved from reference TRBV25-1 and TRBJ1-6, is EADIYQTPRYLVIGTGKKITLECSQTMGHDKMYWYQQDPGMELHLIHYSYGVNSTEKGDLSSESTVSRIRTEHFPLTLESARPSHTSQYLCASSVGDYNSPLHFGNGTRLTVT.

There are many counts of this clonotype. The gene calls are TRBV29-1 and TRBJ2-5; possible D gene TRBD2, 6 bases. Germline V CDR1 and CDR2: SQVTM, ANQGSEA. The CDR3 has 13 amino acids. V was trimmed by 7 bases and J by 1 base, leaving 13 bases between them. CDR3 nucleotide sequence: TGCAGCGGCGCGGGACGGAGCCAAGAGACCCAGTACTTC. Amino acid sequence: CSGAGRSQETQYF.

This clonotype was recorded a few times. For the CDR3, the DNA is TGTGCCAGCAGTTCCCTACAGGTTCCAGGAAGCATTCAGTACTTC. It is translated as CASSSLQVPGSIQYF. V is TRBV28 and J is TRBJ2-4, with D perhaps matching TRBD1 (5 bases). Per germline, CDR1 MDHEN and CDR2 SYDVKM. V was cut by 4 bases and J by 9 bases, with 19 bases left in between. The CDR3 has 15 amino acids.

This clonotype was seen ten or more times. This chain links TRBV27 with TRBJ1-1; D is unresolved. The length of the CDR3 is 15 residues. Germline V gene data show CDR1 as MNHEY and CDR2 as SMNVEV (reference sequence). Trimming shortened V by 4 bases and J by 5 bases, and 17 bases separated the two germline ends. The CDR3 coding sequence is TGTGCCAGCAGTTCGGCCCGGGCCCAGAGGACTGAAGCTTTCTTT. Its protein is CASSSARAQRTEAFF.

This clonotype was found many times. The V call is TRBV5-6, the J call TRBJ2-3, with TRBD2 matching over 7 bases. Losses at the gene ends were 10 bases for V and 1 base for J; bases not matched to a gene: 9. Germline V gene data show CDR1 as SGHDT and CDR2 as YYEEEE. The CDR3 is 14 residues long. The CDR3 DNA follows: TGTGCCTGGACGGCGGGGGTCCGCACAGATACGCAGTATTTT. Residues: CAWTAGVRTDTQYF.

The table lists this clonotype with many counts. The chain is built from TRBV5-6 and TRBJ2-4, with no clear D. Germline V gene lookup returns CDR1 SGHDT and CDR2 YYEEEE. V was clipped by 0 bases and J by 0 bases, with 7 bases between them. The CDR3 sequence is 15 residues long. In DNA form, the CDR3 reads TGTGCCAGCAGCTTGGCGGAAATAGCCAAAAACATTCAGTACTTC. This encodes CASSLAEIAKNIQYF.